Listed below are T cell receptor beta chains from one sample, sequenced in a study of CD8 T cells in ankylosing spondylitis. TCRdb re-called the 5' RACE reads through MiXCR, storing one row per CDR3 protein. The table has about 390,000 distinct CDR3 sequences, under 25% seen once. Source material: blood, either unsorted or a sorted T cell fraction (not recorded which). These receptors were taken from a male donor with ankylosing spondylitis. CDR3s include the opening cysteine and the closing phenylalanine or tryptophan. D genes are given only for firm matches. Some rows mark clone size as missing; the rest say once, few, many or name a class of expanded clone.

DNA | CDR3 | size | D | J | V
TGCGCCAGCAGCTGGCAGGGAGGGCGAGACACTGAAGCTTTCTTT | CASSWQGGRDTEAFF | NA | NA | TRBJ1-1 | TRBV5-1
TGTGCCAGCAGCTTAGTCGCTAGCGGGAGGACAGATACGCAGTATTTT | CASSLVASGRTDTQYF | NA | TRBD2 | TRBJ2-3 | TRBV7-2
TGCAGCGTTGATACTAGCGGGAACAATGAGCAGTTCTTC | CSVDTSGNNEQFF | NA | TRBD2 | TRBJ2-1 | TRBV29-1
TGTGCCAGCAGTGACACAGGATTGGAAAAACTGTTTTTT | CASSDTGLEKLFF | NA | NA | TRBJ1-4 | TRBV25-1
TGTGCCAGCAGCGTAGCTGGTAGGACAGATACGCAGTATTTT | CASSVAGRTDTQYF | NA | NA | TRBJ2-3 | TRBV9
TGTGCCAGCAGTACTACCGGGACAGGAGACACCGGGGAGCTGTTTTTT | CASSTTGTGDTGELFF | NA | TRBD1 | TRBJ2-2 | TRBV27
TGTGCCAGCAGTTTCCTTAGCGGGAGGGCCTACAATGAGCAGTTCTTC | CASSFLSGRAYNEQFF | NA | TRBD2 | TRBJ2-1 | TRBV6-5
TGTGCCAGCAGCTATGTGGGAGTGAACAATCAGCCCCAGCATTTT | CASSYVGVNNQPQHF | NA | NA | TRBJ1-5 | TRBV7-2
TGCAGTGCTAGAGTTTCAGGATACACTGAAGCTTTCTTT | CSARVSGYTEAFF | NA | NA | TRBJ1-1 | TRBV20-1
TGTGCCAGCAGCTGGAGCCGGGGGACAAACTACGAGCAGTACTTC | CASSWSRGTNYEQYF | NA | NA | TRBJ2-7 | TRBV7-2
TGCGCCAGCAGCCGACAGGGGGCAGCAGAGACCCAGTACTTC | CASSRQGAAETQYF | few | TRBD1 | TRBJ2-5 | TRBV5-1
TGTGCCAGCAGTCCCAGAGGGACTAGCGGGTTTGGGTTGGGGACCCAGTACTTC | CASSPRGTSGFGLGTQYF | few | TRBD2 | TRBJ2-5 | TRBV6-1
TGCAGTGCTGCACCCTTAGCGGGAGGGCTGGATACGCAGTATTTT | CSAAPLAGGLDTQYF | few | TRBD2 | TRBJ2-3 | TRBV20-1
TGTGCCAGCAGCTCTTCCCGGGACAGGCCTATCTTC | CASSSSRDRPIF | many | TRBD1 | TRBJ2-1 | TRBV7-3
TGTGCCAGCAGCCAAGGGGGGACCCAAGAGACCCAGTACTTC | CASSQGGTQETQYF | NA | NA | TRBJ2-5 | TRBV4-2
TGTGCCAGCAGTCTGAGGGGTTTGACTGAAGCTTTCTTT | CASSLRGLTEAFF | many | NA | TRBJ1-1 | TRBV28
TGTGCCAGCAGTGCCACTAGCGGGCGAACCGGGGAGCTGTTTTTT | CASSATSGRTGELFF | few | TRBD2 | TRBJ2-2 | TRBV6-4
TGCGCCAGCAGCCCAGCCGGGACAGGGGTTTTCGGGGAGCTGTTTTTT | CASSPAGTGVFGELFF | NA | TRBD1 | TRBJ2-2 | TRBV5-1
TGCGCCAGCAACCTTGACGGGAACACCTACGAGCAGTACTTC | CASNLDGNTYEQYF | few | NA | TRBJ2-7 | TRBV5-1
TGTGCCAGTTCCGACAGGGGGCAACAGCCCCAGCATTTT | CASSDRGQQPQHF | NA | TRBD1 | TRBJ1-5 | TRBV28
TGTGCCAGCAGCCAAGAGGTCAGGCAGTTAGCTTTCTTT | CASSQEVRQLAFF | few | NA | TRBJ1-1 | TRBV4-2
TGCAGTGCTAGAGATTCCGGGAAGACAGCCGGGGAGCTGTTTTTT | CSARDSGKTAGELFF | few | NA | TRBJ2-2 | TRBV20-1
TGTGCCAGCACGTGGGCAGGGAACACCGGGGAGCTGTTTTTT | CASTWAGNTGELFF | NA | NA | TRBJ2-2 | TRBV6-1
TGTGCCAGCAGCCGCGGACTAGCGCAAGGCAAAAACATTCAGTACTTC | CASSRGLAQGKNIQYF | few | TRBD2 | TRBJ2-4 | TRBV6-1
TGCGCCAGCAGCCACCACCTTAGGACAGCTCAATTTGGGCAGTTCTTC | CASSHHLRTAQFGQFF | many | NA | TRBJ2-1 | TRBV4-1
TGTGCCAGCAGCTTACAGGGCGTGATGAACACTGAAGCTTTCTTT | CASSLQGVMNTEAFF | NA | NA | TRBJ1-1 | TRBV7-3
TGTGCCAGCAGCTTCGAGCGAGGAGATACGCAGTATTTT | CASSFERGDTQYF | few | NA | TRBJ2-3 | TRBV7-2
TGCAGTGCTAGGCGCGGCGATTCAAATAATTCACCCCTCCACTTT | CSARRGDSNNSPLHF | NA | NA | TRBJ1-6 | TRBV20-1
TGTGCCAGCAGCTACACAGGAGACTCTGGAAACACCATATATTTT | CASSYTGDSGNTIYF | NA | NA | TRBJ1-3 | TRBV5-6
TGTGCCAGCAGTGTTTTTGAGGGGCCCTATGGCTACACCTTC | CASSVFEGPYGYTF | few | NA | TRBJ1-2 | TRBV25-1
TGTGCCAGCAGTTTCGGGGAGATGGGCACAGATACGCAGTATTTT | CASSFGEMGTDTQYF | NA | NA | TRBJ2-3 | TRBV28
TGCAGTGCGGCCCGGGGTGCGCAGTACTTC | CSAARGAQYF | NA | NA | TRBJ2-7 | TRBV20-1
TGTGCCAGTAGATGGAGACAGGGAAGGACAGATACGCAGTATTTT | CASRWRQGRTDTQYF | NA | TRBD1 | TRBJ2-3 | TRBV19
TGTGCCAGCAGCCGCCAGACTACCACCGGGGAGCTGTTTTTT | CASSRQTTTGELFF | few | NA | TRBJ2-2 | TRBV9
TGTGCCAGCAGTTTACTTCGACGGAACTATGGCTACACCTTC | CASSLLRRNYGYTF | NA | NA | TRBJ1-2 | TRBV28
TGTGCCAGCAGTTTAGAGCGGTCGAACACCGGGGAGCTGTTTTTT | CASSLERSNTGELFF | NA | NA | TRBJ2-2 | TRBV12-3/TRBV12-4
TGCAGTGCTAGGCCAGCGGGAGTATGGGAGCAGTACTTC | CSARPAGVWEQYF | few | TRBD2 | TRBJ2-7 | TRBV20-1
TGTGCCAGCAGCAGGGGGCAGGGTGAGGAAAAACTGTTTTTT | CASSRGQGEEKLFF | NA | TRBD1 | TRBJ1-4 | TRBV3-1
TGTGCCAGCAGTTTAGGGGGCTCGGTCGGGGGGCAGTTCTTC | CASSLGGSVGGQFF | few | NA | TRBJ2-1 | TRBV12-3/TRBV12-4
TGCAGTGCTAGCCTGGCCCACGACACAGATACGCAGTATTTT | CSASLAHDTDTQYF | NA | NA | TRBJ2-3 | TRBV20-1
TGTGCCAGCAGCTTAGCGCTTGGACAGGATTCACCCCTCCACTTT | CASSLALGQDSPLHF | NA | TRBD1 | TRBJ1-6 | TRBV7-2
TGCGCCAGCAGCTTGGGGGAGAACAATGAGCAGTTCTTC | CASSLGENNEQFF | few | NA | TRBJ2-1 | TRBV5-1
TGCGCCAGCAGCCCACGACAGGGGGTAGCCTACGAGCAGTACTTC | CASSPRQGVAYEQYF | NA | TRBD1 | TRBJ2-7 | TRBV4-1
TGTGCCAGCATGGCGGGAGTAGATACGCAGTATTTT | CASMAGVDTQYF | NA | TRBD2 | TRBJ2-3 | TRBV2
TGTGCCAGCAGACCAGTAGGGCGGACAGAGAGCTCCTACGAGCAGTACTTC | CASRPVGRTESSYEQYF | NA | NA | TRBJ2-7 | TRBV11-2
TGTGCCAGCAGTTCTAGCGGGAGGGCCCCTGGGGCCAACGTCCTGACTTTC | CASSSSGRAPGANVLTF | NA | TRBD2 | TRBJ2-6 | TRBV7-2
TGTGCCAGCAGTAAATCTAGCGGTCGCGCCTACGAGCAGTACTTC | CASSKSSGRAYEQYF | NA | TRBD2 | TRBJ2-7 | TRBV5-5
TGTGCCAGCAGCTTGAACGTTTACAATGAGCAGTTCTTC | CASSLNVYNEQFF | few | NA | TRBJ2-1 | TRBV11-3
TGTGCCAGCGGTCGACTAGCGGGATACAATGAGCAGTTCTTC | CASGRLAGYNEQFF | NA | TRBD2 | TRBJ2-1 | TRBV28
TGTGCCAGCAGCTTAATCGGCAGTCAAGAGACCCAGTACTTC | CASSLIGSQETQYF | many | NA | TRBJ2-5 | TRBV7-8
TGTGCCAGCAGTTACCGGACAGGTCTAGCCAAAAACATTCAGTACTTC | CASSYRTGLAKNIQYF | NA | TRBD1 | TRBJ2-4 | TRBV6-2/TRBV6-3